This T cell receptor (beta chain) was obtained from a study of breast tumors, draining lymph nodes, adjacent tissues. The study, taken as a whole, reports: Tumors had less TCR diversity than lymph nodes, more than nontumor tissue. Luminal-like breast cancer showed significantly higher tumor–nontumor repertoire similarity than basal-like. Data fit most tumor T cells coming from lymph node, expanding in tumor.

Breast cancer patients provided tissue from their axillary draining lymph nodes. TCRdb analysed the multiplex PCR reads with MiXCR anew, one entry per CDR3 protein. The data hold 150,000 to 200,000 distinct CDR3 sequences, with about 30% observed a single time. After removal of 1 base from V and 10 bases from J, the junction contained 11 bases not matched to a gene. The CDR3 runs 15 residues. The germline gives CDR1 DFQATT, CDR2 SNEGSKA (reference sequence). A word on this clonotype: What it recognizes is unknown.

What was sequenced was axillary lymph node tissue. This receptor was obtained from a female donor with breast cancer. Some clones in this sample may be carry-over from other donors' samples. V and J are TRBV20-1 and TRBJ1-3; TRBD1 matches 9 bases. The DNA of the CDR3 is TGCAGTGCTAGAGCTGCCGAGACAGGGGGTGAGACCATATATTTT. This encodes CSARAAETGGETIYF.